This T cell receptor beta chain was documented in a study of T cell responses to AZD1222 COVID-19 vaccine. Assay used: immunoSEQ multiplex PCR; TCRdb lists only in-frame clones, some missing. Of over 110,000 clones in the sample, about 92% were seen once. CDR1 and CDR2 (germline): SGHNT, YENEEA. V was pared by 6 bases and J by 0 bases, with 12 bases between. The CDR3 has 15 amino acids. This chain joins TRBV11-3 and TRBJ2-1; no firm D call. Material: peripheral blood, obtained on day 0 of AZD1222 vaccination. This sequence originates from an adult in good health. The CDR3 is CASSISSFSYNEQFF. The CDR3, as DNA: TGTGCCAGCAGTATTTCTAGTTTCTCCTACAATGAGCAGTTCTTC.